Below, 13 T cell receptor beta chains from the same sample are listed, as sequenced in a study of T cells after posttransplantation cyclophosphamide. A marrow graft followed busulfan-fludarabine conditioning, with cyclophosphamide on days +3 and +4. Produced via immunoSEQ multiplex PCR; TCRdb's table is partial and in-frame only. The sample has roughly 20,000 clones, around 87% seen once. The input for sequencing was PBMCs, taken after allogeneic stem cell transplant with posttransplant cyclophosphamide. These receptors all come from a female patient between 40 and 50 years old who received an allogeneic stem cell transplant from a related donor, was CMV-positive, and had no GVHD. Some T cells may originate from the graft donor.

The CDR3 loop reads CASTAGGANEQFF. CDR3 nucleotides: TGTGCCAGCACAGCGGGAGGGGCGAATGAGCAGTTCTTC. The J gene is TRBJ2-1, the V gene TRBV28, with 10 positions matching TRBD2. This CDR3 is 13 amino acids long. V dropped 7 bases and J dropped 7; count of bases not matched to a gene: 4. The germline V gene encodes CDR1 MDHEN and CDR2 SYDVKM.

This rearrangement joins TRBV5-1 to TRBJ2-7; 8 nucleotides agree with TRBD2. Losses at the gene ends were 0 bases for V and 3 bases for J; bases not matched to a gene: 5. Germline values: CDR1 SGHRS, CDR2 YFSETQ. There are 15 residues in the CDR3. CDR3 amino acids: CASSLAAGVLYEQYF. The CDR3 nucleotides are TGCGCCAGCAGCTTGGCAGCGGGAGTCCTCTACGAGCAGTACTTC.

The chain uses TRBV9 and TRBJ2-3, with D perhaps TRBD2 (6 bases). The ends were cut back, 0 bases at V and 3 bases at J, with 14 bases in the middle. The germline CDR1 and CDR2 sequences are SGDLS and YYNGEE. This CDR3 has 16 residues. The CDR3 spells CASSVGGGIVTDTQYF. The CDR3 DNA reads TGTGCCAGCAGCGTAGGAGGCGGGATCGTGACAGATACGCAGTATTTT.

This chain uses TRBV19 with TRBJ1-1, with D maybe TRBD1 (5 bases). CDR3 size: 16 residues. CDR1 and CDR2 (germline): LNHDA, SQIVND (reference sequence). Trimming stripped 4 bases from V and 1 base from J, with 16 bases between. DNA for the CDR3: TGTGCCAGTAGTACCCACTTTGCGGGGCCGAACACTGAAGCTTTCTTT. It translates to CASSTHFAGPNTEAFF.

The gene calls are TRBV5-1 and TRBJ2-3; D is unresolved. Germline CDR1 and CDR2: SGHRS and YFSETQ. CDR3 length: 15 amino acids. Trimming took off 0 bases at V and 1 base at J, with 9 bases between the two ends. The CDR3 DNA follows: TGCGCCAGCAGCTTGGCCGGTCTGGGCACAGATACGCAGTATTTT. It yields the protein CASSLAGLGTDTQYF.

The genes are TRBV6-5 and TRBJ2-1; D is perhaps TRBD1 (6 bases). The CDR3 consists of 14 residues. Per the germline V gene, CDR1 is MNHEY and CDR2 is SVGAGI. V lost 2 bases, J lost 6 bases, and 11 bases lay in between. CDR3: CASSYDRQANEQFF. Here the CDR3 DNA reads TGTGCCAGCAGTTACGATCGACAGGCCAATGAGCAGTTCTTC.

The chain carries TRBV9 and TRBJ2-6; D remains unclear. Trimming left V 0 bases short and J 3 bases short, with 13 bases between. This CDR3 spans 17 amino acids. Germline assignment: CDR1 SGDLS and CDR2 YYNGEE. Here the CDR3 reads CASSVGPALNGANVLTF. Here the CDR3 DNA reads TGTGCCAGCAGCGTAGGGCCAGCGCTTAATGGGGCCAACGTCCTGACTTTC.

CDR3 region: CASSSLTYEQYF. The DNA of the CDR3 is TGCGCCAGCAGCTCTCTAACCTACGAGCAGTACTTC. This sequence joins TRBV5-1 and TRBJ2-7, with D uncertain. This CDR3 comprises 12 residues. V was shortened by 3 bases and J by 2 bases, with 6 bases between the two germline ends. Germline CDR1 and CDR2: SGHRS and YFSETQ.

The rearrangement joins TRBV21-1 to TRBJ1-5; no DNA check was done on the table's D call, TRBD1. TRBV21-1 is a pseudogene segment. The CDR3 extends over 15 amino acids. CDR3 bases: TGTGCCAGCAGCAGTTGGACAGAAAGCAATCAGCCCCAGCATTTT. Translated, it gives CASSSWTESNQPQHF.

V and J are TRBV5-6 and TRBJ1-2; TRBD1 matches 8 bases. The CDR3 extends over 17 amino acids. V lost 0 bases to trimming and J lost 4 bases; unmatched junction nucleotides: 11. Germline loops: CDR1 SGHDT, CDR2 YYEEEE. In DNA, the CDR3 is TGTGCCAGCAGCTTGGGGGGGGGATGGGACAGGACCTATGGCTACACCTTC. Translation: CASSLGGGWDRTYGYTF.

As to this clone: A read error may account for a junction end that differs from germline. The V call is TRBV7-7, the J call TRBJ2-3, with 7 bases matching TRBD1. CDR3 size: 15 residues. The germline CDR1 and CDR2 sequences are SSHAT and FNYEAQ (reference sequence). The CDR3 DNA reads TGTGCTAGCAGCCAAAGGACAGGCAGCACAGATACGCAGTATTTT. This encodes CASSQRTGSTDTQYF.

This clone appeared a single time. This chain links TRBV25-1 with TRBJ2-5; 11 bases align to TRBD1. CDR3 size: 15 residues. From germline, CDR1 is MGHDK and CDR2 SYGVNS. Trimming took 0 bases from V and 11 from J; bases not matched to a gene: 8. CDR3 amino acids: CASSEYGGTGGKQYF. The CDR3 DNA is TGTGCCAGCAGTGAATATGGGGGGACAGGGGGAAAGCAGTACTTC. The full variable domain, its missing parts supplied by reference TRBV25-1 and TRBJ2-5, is EADIYQTPRYLVIGTGKKITLECSQTMGHDKMYWYQQDPGMELHLIHYSYGVNSTEKGDLSSESTVSRIRTEHFPLTLESARPSHTSQYLCASSEYGGTGGKQYFGPGTRLLVL.

The CDR3 reads CAISEDRAYGYTF. Here the CDR3 DNA reads TGTGCCATCAGTGAAGACAGGGCCTATGGCTACACCTTC. The chain is built from TRBV10-3 and TRBJ1-2, with 7 nucleotides matching TRBD1. Trimming cost V 3 bases and J 4 bases; bases outside gene matches: 2. The CDR3 totals 13 residues. In germline, CDR1 is ENHRY, CDR2 SYGVKD.